The T cell receptor (beta chain) described here comes from a study of regulatory T cells in long-lasting Graves disease. Documented time point: persistent/refractory GD, antithyroid drugs over 5 years with positive TRAb. From PBMCs, RNA was extracted and then used to make the TCR library. Arm-PCR of CDR3 regions with iRepertoire HTBI primers generated TCR beta libraries. TCRdb re-called the multiplex PCR reads through MiXCR, storing one row per CDR3 protein. This sample has roughly 500,000 distinct CDR3 sequences; about 22% occur once, and the top ten carry about 6.6%. In its sample, this clonotype was seen many times. The CDR3 is 15 amino acids. Trimming pared 3 bases from V and 0 bases from J, leaving 9 bases between.

The chain combines TRBV12-3 or TRBV12-4 with TRBJ1-3; D gene unclear. The input for sequencing was peripheral blood mononuclear cells (PBMCs), taken when the disease was refractory, from a patient treated with antithyroid drugs. The sequence derives from a female donor with Graves disease. The DNA of the CDR3 is TGTGCCAGCAGTTTCGGGTATCCCTCTGGAAACACCATATATTTT. Protein: CASSFGYPSGNTIYF.